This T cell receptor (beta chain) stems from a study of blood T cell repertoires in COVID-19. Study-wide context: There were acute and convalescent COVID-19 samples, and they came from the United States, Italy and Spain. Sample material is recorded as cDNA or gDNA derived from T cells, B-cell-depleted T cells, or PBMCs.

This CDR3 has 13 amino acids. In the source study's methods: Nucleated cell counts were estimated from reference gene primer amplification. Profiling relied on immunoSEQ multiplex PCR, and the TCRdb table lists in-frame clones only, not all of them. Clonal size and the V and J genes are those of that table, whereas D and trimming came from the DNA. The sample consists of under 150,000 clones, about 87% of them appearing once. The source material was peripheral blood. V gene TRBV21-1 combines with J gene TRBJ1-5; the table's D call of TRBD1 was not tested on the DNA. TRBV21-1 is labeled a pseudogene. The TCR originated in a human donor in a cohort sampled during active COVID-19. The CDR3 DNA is TGTGCCAGCGCAGGGTATAGCAATCAGCCCCAGCATTTT. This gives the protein CASAGYSNQPQHF.